The sequence of this T cell receptor (beta chain) was determined in a study of T cells in Graves' hyperthyroidism and ophthalmopathy. Findings and caveats of the study: Blood also showed most of the thyroid clonotypes that were expanded above 0.001. The model foresaw ophthalmopathy a median 6.5 months prior to onset.

This clonotype was detected many times. Its antigen is undetermined. Orbital computed tomography, thyroid ultrasound, serum thyroxine and TRAb, and clinical symptoms together informed the diagnoses. The CDR3 runs 14 residues. V was cut by 4 bases and J by 2 bases, with 11 bases left in between. The germline gives CDR1 SEHNR, CDR2 FQNEAQ (reference sequence). The investigators amplified TCR beta CDR3 regions from RNA transcripts. RT-PCR in the first round (using the HTBI primer set) targeted the TCR CDR3. TCRdb reprocessed the multiplex PCR reads with MiXCR, giving one entry per CDR3 protein. This sample has hundreds of thousands of distinct CDR3 sequences, with roughly 14% found just once.

Source material: blood. The chain carries TRBV7-9 and TRBJ2-5; D ambiguous. The sequence was collected from a man aged 18 to 35 with Graves' ophthalmopathy. CDR3 in amino acids: CASSSSGPQETQYF. The CDR3 DNA is TGTGCCAGCAGCTCTTCAGGACCTCAAGAGACCCAGTACTTC.